This T cell receptor (beta chain) was recorded in a study of cytomegalovirus exposure and HLA in healthy donors. Study-level information: Caucasian-associated ancestry cluster membership applied to around 80% of 300 to 450 genotyped donors.

Concerning this clone: What it binds is unknown.

Vbeta (60) and Jbeta (13) primers were used in the PCR. The assay was immunoSEQ multiplex PCR, and TCRdb's table has in-frame clones only and misses some. This sample has around 130,000 clones, with around three quarters found just once. Findings and caveats of the study: Analyses of presence and absence presupposed an approximately uniform sequencing depth across donors.

The CDR3 loop spans 10 amino acids. V was shortened by 3 bases and J by 10 bases, with 9 bases between the two germline ends. From germline, CDR1 is GTSNPN and CDR2 SVGIG (reference sequence). The TCR was taken from a woman aged 45 to 65 in good health and CMV-seronegative. V and J are TRBV30 and TRBJ1-1; no definite D call. The sample was PBMCs. The CDR3 DNA reads TGTGCCTGGAGAAGGCGGGCAGCTTTCTTT. Its translation is CAWRRRAAFF.